The 24 T cell receptor beta chains below were found in one sample sequenced in a study of control samples from healthy donors and cancer patients. Libraries were prepared by immunoSEQ multiplex PCR; TCRdb keeps only in-frame clonotypes and omits some of them. The table includes about 150,000 clones, over 90% detected once. The sequenced sample consisted of blood. These receptors were taken from a man in his fifties in good health.

V is TRBV14 and J is TRBJ1-2, with TRBD1 as a possible D gene (6 bases). The CDR3 contains 16 residues. V was clipped by 3 bases and J by 1 base, with 15 bases between them. The V gene's germline CDR1 is SGHDN and CDR2 FVKESK. CDR3 amino acids: CASSHSRDTDNYGYTF. Here the CDR3 DNA reads TGTGCCAGCAGCCACAGCCGGGACACAGATAACTATGGCTACACCTTC.

J is TRBJ1-2 and V is TRBV4-1; D gene ambiguous. Trimming pared 0 bases from V and 2 bases from J, leaving 7 bases between. The V gene's germline CDR1 is MGHRA and CDR2 YSYEKL. This CDR3 spans 14 amino acids. CDR3 DNA sequence: TGCGCCAGCAGCCAAGATGCGGGGAACTATGGCTACACCTTC. Translation: CASSQDAGNYGYTF.

The rearrangement links TRBV20-1 to TRBJ1-2; no clear D gene. Germline lookup yields CDR1 DFQATT and CDR2 SNEGSKA (reference sequence). V was cut by 8 bases and J by 4 bases, with 5 bases left in between. The CDR3 covers 9 residues. The CDR3 spells CSTSYGYTF. The CDR3 DNA reads TGCAGTACCTCCTATGGCTACACCTTC.

This clone showed up just a few times. V is TRBV12-3 or TRBV12-4 and J is TRBJ2-1; D uncertain. Trimming took off 3 bases at V and 9 bases at J, with 9 bases between the two ends. This CDR3 contains 12 residues. CDR3 residues: CASSLEVGEQFF. In nucleotides, the CDR3 is TGTGCCAGCAGTTTGGAAGTCGGTGAGCAGTTCTTC.

The chain joins TRBV24-1 to TRBJ2-3; D remains unclear. The CDR3 contains 12 residues. CDR1 is KGHDR and CDR2 is SFDVKD in the germline V gene. Trimming took 0 bases from V and 7 from J, leaving 4 bases between them. CDR3 protein: CATSDLEYTQYF. The CDR3 DNA is TGTGCCACCAGTGATTTGGAATATACGCAGTATTTT.

The chain employs TRBV11-3 and TRBJ2-3, with a weak D call TRBD1 (5 bases). V was trimmed by 1 base and J by 2 bases, leaving 10 bases between them. Germline assignment: CDR1 SGHNT and CDR2 YENEEA. CDR3 length: 15 amino acids. The CDR3 DNA reads TGTGCCAGCAGCTTAGGCCAGGGAAACACAGATACGCAGTATTTT. Protein sequence: CASSLGQGNTDTQYF.

J is TRBJ2-1 and V is TRBV5-1, with 11 bases that match TRBD1. CDR1 is SGHRS, CDR2 YFSETQ, per germline. The CDR3 is 14 residues long. The trim removed 4 bases at V and 6 bases at J, leaving 3 bases unmatched. For the CDR3, the DNA is TGCGCCAGCAGCACTGGACAGGGGGCCAATGAGCAGTTCTTC. It is translated as CASSTGQGANEQFF.

This chain uses TRBV5-1 with TRBJ1-1; possible D gene TRBD1, 5 bases. Trimming left V 4 bases short and J 5 bases short, with 18 bases between. CDR1 is SGHRS, CDR2 YFSETQ, per germline. The CDR3 runs to 15 residues. DNA for the CDR3: TGCGCCAGCAGCCCATCCTTGGGGGGGAGGACTGAAGCTTTCTTT. This encodes CASSPSLGGRTEAFF.

V and J are TRBV6-7 and TRBJ2-3, with D unresolved. TRBV6-7 carries the ORF label, with uncertain function. Between the trimmed V and J ends, which lost 2 bases and 0 bases, there was a span of 12 bases. The CDR3 sequence is 16 residues long. CDR3 residues: CASSYRVPSSTDTQYF. CDR3 in DNA: TGTGCCAGCAGTTACCGAGTTCCATCGAGCACAGATACGCAGTATTTT.

This chain connects TRBV3-1 (or the pseudogene TRBV3-2) to TRBJ2-7; D gene uncertain. The CDR3 is made up of 15 amino acids. Germline V gene data show CDR1 as LGHDT and CDR2 as YNNKEL (reference sequence). V lost 1 base, J lost 2 bases, and 12 bases lay in between. The CDR3 is CASSQAWKGPYEQYF. The CDR3 nucleotides are TGTGCCAGCAGCCAAGCCTGGAAGGGCCCCTACGAGCAGTACTTC.

The chain joins TRBV27 to TRBJ1-3; 7 positions agree with TRBD1. V lost 5 bases, J lost 1 base, and 8 bases stayed unmatched. The CDR3 spans 16 residues. From germline, CDR1 is MNHEY and CDR2 SMNVEV (reference sequence). This CDR3 is CASSRTGHPSGNTIYF. The CDR3 nucleotides read TGTGCCAGCAGTCGGACAGGTCACCCGTCTGGAAACACCATATATTTT.

The chain combines TRBV5-1 with TRBJ2-2; D ambiguous. The CDR3 sequence is 14 residues long. V shed 0 bases and J shed 7 bases, with 10 bases lying between them. CDR1 and CDR2 from the germline V gene are SGHRS and YFSETQ. CDR3: CASSLEASGGELFF. Here the CDR3 DNA reads TGCGCCAGCAGCTTGGAGGCCTCAGGCGGGGAGCTGTTTTTT.

V gene TRBV5-1 combines with J gene TRBJ2-7; TRBD1 matches 7 bases. V trimming: 4 bases; J trimming: 0 bases; junction bases outside the gene matches: 4. The CDR3 is 14 residues long. In germline, CDR1 is SGHRS, CDR2 YFSETQ. This chain's CDR3 is CASSPRQGSYEQYF. The CDR3 nucleotides read TGCGCCAGCAGCCCAAGACAGGGCTCCTACGAGCAGTACTTC.

This clone was observed once. This chain joins TRBV11-3 and TRBJ2-1; D is possibly TRBD2 (5 bases). CDR3 length: 14 amino acids. V was pared by 3 bases and J by 8 bases, with 14 bases between. CDR1 is SGHNT and CDR2 is YENEEA in the germline V gene. The chain's CDR3 is CASSFGSVGDEQFF. The CDR3 nucleotides read TGTGCCAGCAGCTTTGGGAGCGTGGGCGATGAGCAGTTCTTC.

V usage is TRBV27 and J usage is TRBJ2-2; D uncertain. This CDR3 is 14 amino acids long. Trimming took 7 bases from V and 0 from J, leaving 9 bases between them. Germline V gene lookup returns CDR1 MNHEY and CDR2 SMNVEV (reference sequence). The DNA of the CDR3 is TGTGCCAGCAAAACGAACGCGAACACCGGGGAGCTGTTTTTT. It translates to CASKTNANTGELFF.

The gene calls are TRBV18 and TRBJ2-7; TRBD1 or TRBD2 may be the D gene (5 bases each). Per the germline V gene, CDR1 is KGHSH and CDR2 is LQKENI. The CDR3 length is 14 residues. V was cut by 5 bases and J by 0 bases, with 11 bases left in between. The chain's CDR3 is CASSAGTGSYEQYF. CDR3 DNA: TGTGCCAGCTCAGCCGGGACGGGCTCCTACGAGCAGTACTTC.

The chain is built from TRBV29-1 and TRBJ1-1, with a tentative D call TRBD1 (6 bases). V lost 6 bases, J lost 5 bases, and 16 bases lay in between. Germline CDR1 reads SQVTM; CDR2 reads ANQGSEA. CDR3 size: 13 residues. CDR3 loop: CSVEIQGRTEAFF. Written as DNA, the CDR3 is TGCAGCGTGGAGATACAGGGAAGGACTGAAGCTTTCTTT.

V and J are TRBV3-1 (or the pseudogene TRBV3-2) and TRBJ1-1; possibly TRBD1 for D (5 bases). The ends were cut back, 1 base at V and 2 bases at J, with 11 bases in the middle. Germline V gene lookup returns CDR1 LGHDT and CDR2 YNNKEL (reference sequence). The CDR3 totals 15 residues. This CDR3 reads CASSQGQGSNTEAFF. CDR3 nucleotide sequence: TGTGCCAGCAGCCAAGGGCAGGGAAGTAACACTGAAGCTTTCTTT.

The chain uses TRBV7-9 and TRBJ2-3; D unresolved. This CDR3 is built from 15 residues. Germline CDR1 and CDR2: SEHNR and FQNEAQ (reference sequence). Trimming pared 1 base from V and 4 bases from J, leaving 12 bases between. This CDR3 is CASSLGLGLADTQYF. DNA for the CDR3: TGTGCCAGCAGCTTAGGGCTGGGGTTGGCAGATACGCAGTATTTT. Full variable domain (missing parts from reference TRBV7-9 and TRBJ2-3): DTGVSQNPRHKITKRGQNVTFRCDPISEHNRLYWYRQTLGQGPEFLTYFQNEAQLEKSRLLSDRFSAERPKGSFSTLEIQRTEQGDSAMYLCASSLGLGLADTQYFGPGTRLTVL.

CDR3 coding DNA: TGTGCCATCGGGACAGGTAGCACAGATACGCAGTATTTT. This encodes CAIGTGSTDTQYF. The V and J genes are TRBV7-9 and TRBJ2-3, with TRBD1 matching over 8 bases. J lost 0 bases, V lost 10 bases, and 3 bases had no gene match. The CDR3 sequence is 13 residues long. The germline CDR1 and CDR2 sequences are SEHNR and FQNEAQ (reference sequence).

The chain employs TRBV29-1 and TRBJ2-1; TRBD2 matches 8 bases. CDR1 SQVTM and CDR2 ANQGSEA come from the germline V gene. After removal of 5 bases from V and 1 base from J, the junction contained 10 bases not matched to a gene. The CDR3 sequence is 16 residues long. CDR3 sequence: CSVPTSGVGSYNEQFF. The CDR3 DNA follows: TGCAGCGTTCCAACTAGCGGAGTGGGGTCCTACAATGAGCAGTTCTTC.

As regards this clone: Other DNA sequences in this specimen translate into the identical CDR3. The chain links TRBV5-1 to TRBJ1-1; 7 bases match TRBD1. The CDR3 loop spans 14 amino acids. Trimming at V came to 5 bases and at J to 2 bases, leaving 6 bases not matched to a gene. Germline CDR1 and CDR2: SGHRS and YFSETQ. The CDR3 is CASRRDSLNTEAFF. As DNA, the CDR3 is TGCGCCAGCAGACGGGACAGCCTAAACACTGAAGCTTTCTTT.

The chain carries TRBV3-1 (or the pseudogene TRBV3-2) and TRBJ2-1; 7 positions match TRBD1. Trimming removed 1 base from V and 7 bases from J; junction bases left unmatched: 4. The CDR3 totals 14 residues. CDR1 is LGHDT and CDR2 is YNNKEL in the germline V gene (reference sequence). The CDR3 spells CASSQGTGLNEQFF. CDR3 DNA sequence: TGTGCCAGCAGCCAAGGGACAGGCTTAAATGAGCAGTTCTTC.

This chain uses TRBV5-1 with TRBJ1-3, with D tentatively TRBD1 (6 bases). Germline V CDR1 and CDR2: SGHRS, YFSETQ. V was shortened by 0 bases and J by 0 bases, with 7 bases between the two germline ends. The length of the CDR3 is 15 residues. Here the CDR3 reads CASSLEGVSGNTIYF. The DNA for the CDR3 is TGCGCCAGCAGCTTGGAGGGGGTCTCTGGAAACACCATATATTTT. Combining the CDR3 with reference TRBV5-1 and TRBJ1-3 gives the whole variable domain KAGVTQTPRYLIKTRGQQVTLSCSPISGHRSVSWYQQTPGQGLQFLFEYFSETQRNKGNFPGRFSGRQFSNSRSEMNVSTLELGDSALYLCASSLEGVSGNTIYFGEGSWLTVV.